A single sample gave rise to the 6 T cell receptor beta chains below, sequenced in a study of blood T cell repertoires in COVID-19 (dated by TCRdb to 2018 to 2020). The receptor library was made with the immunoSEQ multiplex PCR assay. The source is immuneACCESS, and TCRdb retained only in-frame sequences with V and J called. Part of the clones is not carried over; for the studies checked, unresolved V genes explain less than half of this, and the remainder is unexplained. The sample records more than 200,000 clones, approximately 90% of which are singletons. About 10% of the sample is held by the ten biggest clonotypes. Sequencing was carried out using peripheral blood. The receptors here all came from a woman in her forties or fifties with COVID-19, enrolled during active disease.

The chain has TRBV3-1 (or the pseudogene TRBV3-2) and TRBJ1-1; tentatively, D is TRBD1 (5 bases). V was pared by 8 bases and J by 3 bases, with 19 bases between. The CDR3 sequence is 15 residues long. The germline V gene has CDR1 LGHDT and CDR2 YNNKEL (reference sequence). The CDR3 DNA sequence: TGTGCCAGCGCCGGGCCCCAGGGATCGGACACTGAAGCTTTCTTT. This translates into CASAGPQGSDTEAFF.

In DNA, the CDR3 is TGCAGTGCTAGTCCTCTAGCGGGGTCGTATACAGATACGCAGTATTTT. Its protein is CSASPLAGSYTDTQYF. This chain joins TRBV20-1 and TRBJ2-3, with 9 bases lining up with TRBD2. The CDR3 covers 16 residues. Germline V lookup: CDR1 DFQATT, CDR2 SNEGSKA (reference sequence). The junction had 10 bases not matched to a gene; V was cut back by 3 bases and J by 3 bases.

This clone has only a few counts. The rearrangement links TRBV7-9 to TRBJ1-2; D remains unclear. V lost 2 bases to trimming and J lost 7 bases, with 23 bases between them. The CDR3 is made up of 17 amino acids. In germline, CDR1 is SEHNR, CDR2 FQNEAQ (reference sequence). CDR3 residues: CASSLSIRSGEEGGYTF. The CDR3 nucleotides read TGTGCCAGCAGCTTAAGTATTAGGTCGGGCGAAGAGGGTGGCTACACCTTC.

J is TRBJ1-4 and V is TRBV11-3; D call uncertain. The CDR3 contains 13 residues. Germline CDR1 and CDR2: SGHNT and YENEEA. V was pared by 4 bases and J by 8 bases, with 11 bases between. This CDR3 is CASSSDPREKLFF. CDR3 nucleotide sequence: TGTGCCAGCAGCTCCGACCCGCGGGAAAAACTGTTTTTT. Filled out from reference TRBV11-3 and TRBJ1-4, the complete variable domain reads EAGVVQSPRYKIIEKKQPVAFWCNPISGHNTLYWYLQNLGQGPELLIRYENEEAVDDSQLPKDRFSAERLKGVDSTLKIQPAELGDSAVYLCASSSDPREKLFFGSGTQLSVL.

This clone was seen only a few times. CDR3 nucleotides: TGTGCCAGCAGCCGAGGGCAGGGCGATTCACCCCTCCACTTT. Translated: CASSRGQGDSPLHF. This chain links TRBV7-8 with TRBJ1-6; tentative D call: TRBD1 (5 bases). Germline loops: CDR1 SGHVS, CDR2 FQNEAQ. The V and J ends lost 5 bases and 8 bases respectively, with 13 bases between them. The CDR3 has 14 residues.

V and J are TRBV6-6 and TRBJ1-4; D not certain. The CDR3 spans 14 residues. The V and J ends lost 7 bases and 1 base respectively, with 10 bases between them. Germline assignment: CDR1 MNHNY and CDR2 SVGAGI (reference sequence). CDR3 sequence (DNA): TGTGCCAGCACCAAACGGGGAACTAATGAAAAACTGTTTTTT. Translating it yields CASTKRGTNEKLFF.